The rows below give T cell receptor beta chains drawn from one sample of a study of blood T cell repertoires in COVID-19. The assay was immunoSEQ multiplex PCR, and TCRdb's table has in-frame clones only and misses some. The sample includes about 210,000 clones, about 88% of them seen just once. Sequencing used peripheral blood. The receptor source for this set is a woman between 40 and 55 years old with acute or convalescent COVID-19. CDR3s include the opening cysteine and the closing phenylalanine or tryptophan. Each record gives: clone size, D gene, J gene, V gene, CDR3 DNA, CDR3 protein. D genes are given only for firm matches. Clone size, where shown, is once, few, many, or a class for clones that have expanded.

clone size: .; D gene: .; J gene: TRBJ2-5; V gene: TRBV5-6; CDR3 DNA: TGTGCCAGCAGCTTCCAGCAGGCAAGTCGAGAGACCCAGTACTTC; CDR3 protein: CASSFQQASRETQYF
clone size: .; D gene: .; J gene: TRBJ2-5; V gene: TRBV24-1; CDR3 DNA: TGTGCCACCAGTGATTTCGGGGTCACCCAAGAGACCCAGTACTTC; CDR3 protein: CATSDFGVTQETQYF
clone size: .; D gene: .; J gene: TRBJ2-1; V gene: TRBV10-2; CDR3 DNA: TGCGCCAGCAGTGAGTCAGCAAGTTTACCTCTCAATGAGCAGTTCTTC; CDR3 protein: CASSESASLPLNEQFF
clone size: .; D gene: TRBD1; J gene: TRBJ2-1; V gene: TRBV27; CDR3 DNA: TGTGCCAGCAGTTTTAGACAGGGGGCGATTGTTCCTAACAATGAGCAGTTCTTC; CDR3 protein: CASSFRQGAIVPNNEQFF
clone size: .; D gene: TRBD1; J gene: TRBJ1-2; V gene: TRBV7-9; CDR3 DNA: TGTGCCAGCAGCTTAAGAGAGGACAGGGGGGTCTATGGCTACACCTTC; CDR3 protein: CASSLREDRGVYGYTF
clone size: .; D gene: .; J gene: TRBJ1-3; V gene: TRBV24-1; CDR3 DNA: TGTGCCACCAGTGATTCACCCGGAGGACCCATATATTTT; CDR3 protein: CATSDSPGGPIYF
clone size: .; D gene: .; J gene: TRBJ1-2; V gene: TRBV18; CDR3 DNA: TGTGCCAGCTCACCACAGGGGGAAGTCTATGGCTACACCTTC; CDR3 protein: CASSPQGEVYGYTF
clone size: .; D gene: TRBD1; J gene: TRBJ2-5; V gene: TRBV13; CDR3 DNA: TGTGCCAGCAGCTCCGAAGCCGGGACAGGGCGAGAGACCCAGTACTTC; CDR3 protein: CASSSEAGTGRETQYF
clone size: .; D gene: .; J gene: TRBJ1-1; V gene: TRBV29-1; CDR3 DNA: TGCAGCGTTGATTCACTTAGGAACACTGAAGCTTTCTTT; CDR3 protein: CSVDSLRNTEAFF
clone size: .; D gene: .; J gene: TRBJ2-3; V gene: TRBV11-3; CDR3 DNA: TGTGCCAGCAGCTTGAGGGCAGGACGCACAGATACGCAGTATTTT; CDR3 protein: CASSLRAGRTDTQYF
clone size: once; D gene: .; J gene: TRBJ2-2; V gene: TRBV29-1; CDR3 DNA: TGCAGCGTTGAGTTGGGTCGGAGCACCGGGGAGCTGTTTTTT; CDR3 protein: CSVELGRSTGELFF
clone size: .; D gene: TRBD2; J gene: TRBJ2-5; V gene: TRBV5-6; CDR3 DNA: TGTGCCAGCAGCGGGTTAGCGGGGGGCCCCCAAGAGACCCAGTACTTC; CDR3 protein: CASSGLAGGPQETQYF
clone size: .; D gene: TRBD2; J gene: TRBJ2-1; V gene: TRBV19; CDR3 DNA: TGTGCCAGTAGTCCGCGGGGGGGCCGGACGATTGAGCAGTTCTTC; CDR3 protein: CASSPRGGRTIEQFF
clone size: .; D gene: TRBD2; J gene: TRBJ2-1; V gene: TRBV10-2; CDR3 DNA: TGCGCCAGCAGGAAGGCGGGGGGGTTCGAAAGCTCCTACAATGAGCAGTTCTTC; CDR3 protein: CASRKAGGFESSYNEQFF
clone size: .; D gene: .; J gene: TRBJ1-6; V gene: TRBV9; CDR3 DNA: TGTGCCAGCAGCGTAGAAGCAGGGCTGAATTCACCCCTCCACTTT; CDR3 protein: CASSVEAGLNSPLHF
clone size: .; D gene: .; J gene: TRBJ1-2; V gene: TRBV15; CDR3 DNA: TGTGCCACCAGCACTCCAGGGTACTATGGCTACACCTTC; CDR3 protein: CATSTPGYYGYTF
clone size: .; D gene: TRBD2; J gene: TRBJ2-1; V gene: TRBV2; CDR3 DNA: TGTGCCAGCAGGAAGCGGGGTGAGCAGTTCTTC; CDR3 protein: CASRKRGEQFF
clone size: .; D gene: .; J gene: TRBJ2-5; V gene: TRBV11-2; CDR3 DNA: TGTGCCAGCCGCCGGTCTGTCTCGGGTCAAGAGACCCAGTACTTC; CDR3 protein: CASRRSVSGQETQYF
clone size: .; D gene: .; J gene: TRBJ1-6; V gene: TRBV11-2; CDR3 DNA: TGTGCCAGCAGCACCTACCGGGATGGATATAATTCACCCCTCCACTTT; CDR3 protein: CASSTYRDGYNSPLHF
clone size: .; D gene: .; J gene: TRBJ2-3; V gene: TRBV4-1; CDR3 DNA: TGCGCCAGCAGCCTTGGGGGGGGGCCAAGAATCACAGATACGCAGTATTTT; CDR3 protein: CASSLGGGPRITDTQYF
clone size: .; D gene: TRBD2; J gene: TRBJ2-5; V gene: TRBV3-1/TRBV3-2; CDR3 DNA: TGTGCCAGCAGCCAAGACTGGCTCGGGGGGGGGAATTGGCAAGAGACCCAGTACTTC; CDR3 protein: CASSQDWLGGGNWQETQYF
clone size: .; D gene: .; J gene: TRBJ2-2; V gene: TRBV5-1; CDR3 DNA: TGCGCCAGCTCCTACTCTATGAACACCGGGGAGCTGTTTTTT; CDR3 protein: CASSYSMNTGELFF
clone size: .; D gene: TRBD2; J gene: TRBJ2-2; V gene: TRBV6-5; CDR3 DNA: TGTGCCAGCAGGACGGGGGGAGTGGACACCGGGGAGCTGTTTTTT; CDR3 protein: CASRTGGVDTGELFF
clone size: .; D gene: TRBD1; J gene: TRBJ1-5; V gene: TRBV27; CDR3 DNA: TGTGCCAGCAGCCCGGGGACAGTCAATCAGCCCCAGCATTTT; CDR3 protein: CASSPGTVNQPQHF
clone size: .; D gene: TRBD1; J gene: TRBJ2-3; V gene: TRBV5-1; CDR3 DNA: TGCGCCAGCAGCTTGGATTCCATCCAGGGGGCATCAGATACGCAGTATTTT; CDR3 protein: CASSLDSIQGASDTQYF